This entry describes one T cell receptor beta chain. Germline assignment: CDR1 MNHEY and CDR2 SMNVEV (reference sequence). Between the trimmed V and J ends, which lost 3 bases and 7 bases, there was a span of 15 bases. The CDR3 runs 14 residues. TCRdb keeps only in-frame clones here, not all; method: immunoSEQ multiplex PCR. The sample carries 90,000 to 110,000 clones, roughly nine tenths recorded once. The source of the sample is a study of siplizumab effects on memory and regulatory T cells. This sequence originates from a human donor in good health. Sequencing was done on a sample of Tregs sorted from blood. This chain joins TRBV27 and TRBJ1-1, with D uncertain. The CDR3 coding sequence is TGTGCCAGCAGTTTCGTGCGCAACACGGGTGAAGCTTTCTTT. Its translation is CASSFVRNTGEAFF.